This TCR beta chain was captured by sequencing in a study of regulatory T cells in long-lasting Graves disease (dated by TCRdb to the early 2020s). Regarding the study in general: Newly diagnosed Graves' disease patients had taken antithyroid drugs for less than 3 months. Peripheral blood TCR sequencing and RNA sequencing compared persistent Graves' disease patients with newly diagnosed Graves' disease patients. The study took place in China and was registered as a clinical trial. TCR sequencing covered around 13 persistent and around 20 newly diagnosed Graves' disease patients, 33 samples in total.

The time point tag for this specimen amounts to: newly diagnosed GD, antithyroid drugs for less than 3 months. For both TCR sequencing and RNA sequencing, RNA was extracted from PBMCs using TRIzol. Graves' disease was diagnosed according to American Thyroid Association guidelines. The patients came from an endocrinology department in Xi'an, China. Each patient gave approximately 10 milliliters of peripheral blood, collected in an EDTA anticoagulant tube. Ficoll Paque Plus density gradient separation was used to isolate PBMCs, and no additional T cell sorting was done. An Agilent 2100 Bioanalyzer and agarose gel were used to check RNA quality, and a NanoDrop 2000 was used to measure RNA concentration. This clonotype was observed at least ten times. Its specific antigen is unknown. Base qualities are not provided; no much larger clone lies one nucleotide away. Per the germline V gene (reference sequence), GTSNPN is the CDR1 and SVGIG is the CDR2. A distance of 11 bases separates the germline ends of V and J, which lose 5 bases and 4 bases respectively. CDR3 length: 12 amino acids, cysteine to phenylalanine. The retained sequence is limited to the CDR3, 36 bases, with the frame set at the first base.

The method was multiplex PCR. The instrument was an Illumina HiSeq 4000. CDR3 regions were amplified by Arm-PCR with iRepertoire HTBI primers to construct TCR beta libraries. Before sequencing, the PCR products went through gel purification. Regarding the original processing steps: Across samples, around 58 TRBV and 14 TRBJ segments were identified and used for gene usage analysis of CDR3 amino acid clonotypes. COPE and FqMerger were used to merge the filtered high-quality paired reads into contigs. BLAST was used to align contigs to IMGT TRBV, TRBD and TRBJ reference genes, with CDR3 defined following IMGT. Any clonotype with a frequency above 0.1% was counted as a highly expanded clone. Repertoire diversity was measured by Shannon entropy, and V-J evenness by the Gini coefficient. A clonotype was considered public if more than one individual shared it. The public sequencing data were trimmed at Q25 with fastp and processed into clonotypes with MiXCR by TCRdb, which kept only in-frame beta chains. All rows with the same CDR3 protein become a single entry with the most common DNA and genes. V and J calls and clone size were set by TCRdb, not the authors. A total of about 500,000 distinct CDR3 sequences appear in this sample, about a sixth of them only once. The top ten clonotypes cover roughly an eighth of the sample.

Findings and caveats that apply to the study as a whole: Patients with persistent disease shared more public clonotypes (around 2,500) than newly diagnosed patients did (about 970). The authors acknowledged the small sample size as a limitation that may reduce accuracy. Compared with newly diagnosed patients, patients with persistent Graves' disease had lower TCR Shannon entropy and fewer highly expanded clones, which suggests clonal expansion. Preferential use of TRBV28, TRBJ1-2 and TRBJ2-5 was observed in persistent disease, whereas TRBV20-1 and TRBJ2-1 were favored in newly diagnosed disease. Sequencing and analysis were restricted to the TCR beta chain. Peripheral blood alone was examined, since thyroid tissue, which constituted the primary lesion, could not be accessed.

These same records also appear under a second study, on T cells in Graves' hyperthyroidism and ophthalmopathy. As noted in the second study: A patient counted as having stable Graves' hyperthyroidism if no progression to ophthalmopathy occurred over 18 months of follow-up. Hyperthyroidism patients were aged 18 to 65 years and newly diagnosed, with disease duration of less than 2 months. Patients with uncontrolled infections, other autoimmune diseases, pregnancy or lactation were excluded. Diagnoses were based on clinical symptoms, serum thyroxine and TRAb, thyroid ultrasound and orbital computed tomography. The first round of RT-PCR for the TCR CDR3 was performed with the HTBI primer set and the Qiagen OneStep RT-PCR kit. Most expanded thyroid clonotypes (frequency above 0.001) were also detected in blood, suggesting blood repertoires may reflect thyroid immune responses. A model built on a 13 V-J signature distinguished ophthalmopathy from stable hyperthyroidism, reaching around 88% sensitivity and 81% to 83% specificity in cross-validation and 80%/75% in testing. In validation, the model predicted progression to ophthalmopathy with over 60% sensitivity and roughly 72% specificity, a median of approximately 6.7 months before onset. To identify TCR V-J signatures that set the groups apart, the researchers used a discovery cohort of 100 patients, made up of 40 to 45 with Graves' ophthalmopathy and about 55 with stable Graves' hyperthyroidism. An independent validation cohort of 18 to 20 hyperthyroidism patients and more than 15 patients who later progressed to ophthalmopathy tested prospective prediction of ophthalmopathy. The approximately 95 discovery patients were divided at random into training and test sets in a 7:3 ratio. In over five Graves' hyperthyroidism patients, the study also compared T-cell repertoires from thyroid tissue with T-cell repertoires from blood. After blood sampling, hyperthyroidism patients were treated with methimazole at a starting dose of 30 mg daily, and ophthalmopathy patients were treated with high-dose intravenous methylprednisolone. A second multiplex PCR round built the libraries, followed by size selection and purification. Paired-end sequencing of the libraries was performed with 100 bp reads on an Illumina HiSeq2000. SOAPnuke was used to process the raw data, throwing out any read that contained adapters or uncalled bases, had a mean Phred below 15, or lacked an exact constant-primer or identifier match. COPE v1.2.5 was used to merge high-quality paired reads, and clonotypes were defined as unique nucleotide sequences. MiTCR v1.1 was used to align clonotypes to the IMGT TRBV, TRBD and TRBJ reference segments. Analysis was restricted to V-J combinations with a frequency above 0.0001, which covered roughly 99% of repertoires. A TCS score was defined as the ratio between F50 (clonal expansion) and ExV (chaos), using BLOSUM62-based TCRdist between CDR3 peptides within each V-J. Welch's t-statistics and random forest reduced 514 V-J features to some 14, which were used in a naive Bayes classifier (R e1071). No statistical method was used to set the sample size in advance, and investigators knew the group allocation. According to the paper, TCR Vbeta CDR3 sequencing was carried out on 120 to 150 peripheral blood samples, which came from 40 to 45 ophthalmopathy, under 80 hyperthyroidism and about 17 progressor patients.

Here the sequenced sample was peripheral blood mononuclear cells (PBMCs), taken at new diagnosis, from a patient treated with antithyroid drugs. Recombination linked TRBV30 to TRBJ1-1, and perhaps TRBD1 as D gene, on 5 matching bases. The receptor's source is a middle-aged man with Graves disease. Donor details come from another sample of the same person, matched by shared clones. The sequence in DNA is TGTGCCTGGGGGGCGGGGATCACTGAAGCTTTCTTT. This yields the protein CAWGAGITEAFF.